A single sample is the source of the 23 T cell receptor beta chains below, sequenced in a study of Ad26.COV2.S vaccination and SARS-CoV-2 variants. The treatment is: roughly 18 received Ad26.COV2.S at low or high dose, single or two shots; roughly five received placebo; per-sample allocation not given. The samples date from day 63 after the first vaccine or placebo injection. Libraries were prepared by immunoSEQ multiplex PCR; TCRdb keeps only in-frame clonotypes and omits some of them. The table has 300,000 to 400,000 clones, about 88% seen once. This specimen was peripheral blood, taken in a trial of Ad26.COV2.S vaccine versus placebo. Source of these receptors: a person between 18 and 60 years old who received the Ad26.COV2.S COVID-19 vaccine or a placebo.

The chain links TRBV27 to TRBJ2-5; no clear D. Germline CDR1 reads MNHEY; CDR2 reads SMNVEV (reference sequence). CDR3 length: 13 residues. V shed 3 bases and J shed 2 bases, with 7 bases lying between them. The CDR3 DNA reads TGTGCCAGCAGTTTGTCACGGCAAGAGACCCAGTACTTC. Residues: CASSLSRQETQYF.

This rearrangement joins TRBV9 to TRBJ2-3; D is undetermined. Germline CDR1 reads SGDLS; CDR2 reads YYNGEE. Trimming took 7 bases from V and 0 from J, leaving 6 bases between them. The CDR3 contains 12 residues. The CDR3 coding sequence is TGTGCCAGCGAGTCTAGCACAGATACGCAGTATTTT. Translated: CASESSTDTQYF.

The chain has TRBV5-1 and TRBJ2-2; 14 bases match TRBD2. The CDR3 runs to 18 residues. The germline gives CDR1 SGHRS, CDR2 YFSETQ. The junction had 4 bases not matched to a gene; V was cut back by 3 bases and J by 0 bases. CDR3 sequence: CASSWGTSGGANTGELFF. The DNA of the CDR3 is TGCGCCAGCAGCTGGGGGACTAGCGGGGGAGCGAACACCGGGGAGCTGTTTTTT.

A single count supports this clone. The CDR3 spells CASSLGATVNTEAFF. In DNA, the CDR3 is TGCGCCAGCAGCTTGGGGGCGACAGTGAACACTGAAGCTTTCTTT. The chain is built from TRBV5-1 and TRBJ1-1, with D possibly being TRBD1 (5 bases). Germline CDR1 is SGHRS and CDR2 is YFSETQ. There are 15 residues in the CDR3. Trimming stripped 0 bases from V and 0 bases from J, with 9 bases between.

The rearrangement links TRBV7-7 to TRBJ2-1; D remains ambiguous. There are 16 residues in the CDR3. V gave up 1 base and J gave up 1 base, with 11 bases separating them. CDR1 is SSHAT, CDR2 FNYEAQ, per germline (reference sequence). CDR3 DNA sequence: TGTGCCAGCAGCTTAGGCGACGGACCATCCTACAATGAGCAGTTCTTC. As protein: CASSLGDGPSYNEQFF.

The genes are TRBV5-1 and TRBJ2-7; 9 bases match TRBD1. The CDR3 totals 15 residues. The germline gives CDR1 SGHRS, CDR2 YFSETQ. Trimming cost V 4 bases and J 3 bases; bases outside gene matches: 8. CDR3 DNA sequence: TGCGCCAGCAGCATTGGGACAGGGAACCTCTACGAGCAGTACTTC. It is translated as CASSIGTGNLYEQYF.

The chain has TRBV18 and TRBJ1-6; TRBD1 is a possible D gene (5 bases). The germline V and J ends were trimmed by 2 bases and 9 bases, with 11 bases remaining between them. Germline loops: CDR1 KGHSH, CDR2 LQKENI. There are 14 residues in the CDR3. CDR3 sequence (DNA): TGTGCCAGCTCACCAGACGGGGCAGGTTCACCCCTCCACTTT. Translating gives CASSPDGAGSPLHF.

This chain uses TRBV9 with TRBJ2-1; TRBD2 matches 9 bases. J lost 2 bases, V lost 8 bases, and 8 bases had no gene match. The CDR3 spans 15 residues. The germline V gene encodes CDR1 SGDLS and CDR2 YYNGEE. The CDR3 is CASTPSGITYNEQFF. In DNA, the CDR3 is TGTGCCAGTACCCCTAGCGGGATCACCTACAATGAGCAGTTCTTC.

The chain links TRBV6-5 to TRBJ1-4, with D perhaps matching TRBD1 (6 bases). CDR1 MNHEY and CDR2 SVGAGI come from the germline V gene. There are 13 residues in the CDR3. Trimming cost V 7 bases and J 5 bases, with 11 bases left between them. This CDR3 reads CASIGGPNEKLFF. CDR3 coding DNA: TGTGCCAGCATCGGGGGCCCCAATGAAAAACTGTTTTTT.

This chain links TRBV12-3 or TRBV12-4 with TRBJ2-3; D not certain. The CDR3 has 13 residues. Trimming left V 0 bases short and J 4 bases short, with 5 bases between. The DNA for the CDR3 is TGTGCCAGCAGTTTAGCCTCACCAGATACGCAGTATTTT. Its protein is CASSLASPDTQYF.

The chain employs TRBV5-1 and TRBJ1-2; maybe TRBD1 (5 bases). The V and J ends lost 4 bases and 7 bases respectively, with 8 bases between them. This CDR3 comprises 11 residues. CDR1 is SGHRS, CDR2 YFSETQ, per germline. Written as DNA, the CDR3 is TGCGCCAGCAGCGATGGGGGTGGCTACACCTTC. Its translation: CASSDGGGYTF.

The V call is TRBV18, the J call TRBJ1-1, with 7 bases fitting TRBD1. Germline-derived CDR1 and CDR2 are KGHSH and LQKENI. This CDR3 comprises 15 residues. V gave up 5 bases and J gave up 1 base; unmatched junction bases: 7. CDR3 protein: CASSSSRQGNTEAFF. Here the CDR3 DNA reads TGTGCCAGCTCATCGAGCCGACAGGGGAACACTGAAGCTTTCTTT.

This clone was observed a single time. The rearrangement uses TRBV7-3 and TRBJ1-1, with TRBD1 matching over 9 bases. Trimming removed 4 bases from V and 1 base from J; junction bases left unmatched: 4. In germline, CDR1 is SGHTA, CDR2 FQGTGA. The CDR3 loop spans 15 amino acids. CDR3 in DNA: TGTGCCAGCAGCTCAACAGGGGGCCGGAACACTGAAGCTTTCTTT. Translated: CASSSTGGRNTEAFF.

This clone was counted once. The chain employs TRBV6-2 or TRBV6-3 and TRBJ1-4; no clear D gene. This CDR3 region has 14 residues. The V gene lost 8 bases and the J gene lost 2 bases, with 12 bases spanning the gap. Germline V gene sequence: CDR1 MNHEY, CDR2 SVGEGT. CDR3: CASGRRVTNEKLFF. CDR3 DNA sequence: TGTGCCAGCGGCCGGAGGGTCACTAATGAAAAACTGTTTTTT.

The chain links TRBV3-1 (or the pseudogene TRBV3-2) to TRBJ2-3, with D possibly TRBD2 on 6 matching bases. V lost 3 bases and J 12 bases, leaving 13 bases between the germline ends. The germline CDR1 and CDR2 sequences are LGHDT and YNNKEL (reference sequence). This CDR3 spans 12 amino acids. The CDR3: CASSQTSLSQYF. In nucleotides, the CDR3 is TGTGCCAGCAGCCAGACTAGTCTAAGTCAGTATTTT.

Concerning this clone: Other DNA sequences within the sample encode an identical CDR3. The chain combines TRBV12-3 or TRBV12-4 with TRBJ2-5; D might be TRBD1 (6 bases). This CDR3 is 12 amino acids long. The ends were cut back, 5 bases at V and 2 bases at J, with 6 bases in the middle. The CDR3 loop is CASSGQQETQYF. CDR3 DNA: TGTGCCAGCAGTGGACAGCAAGAGACCCAGTACTTC.

The chain links TRBV29-1 to TRBJ2-2; TRBD2 agrees at 12 bases. The CDR3 has 15 residues. From germline, CDR1 is SQVTM and CDR2 ANQGSEA. The J segment lost 4 bases and the V segment lost 7 bases, leaving 7 bases of the junction unmatched. CDR3 nucleotides: TGCAGCGCAGGACTAGCGGGAAGGGGCACCGGGGAGCTGTTTTTT. Its translation is CSAGLAGRGTGELFF.

This clone was observed a single time. CDR3 nucleotide sequence: TGTGCCAGCAGCCAAACAGGGCTGGGCACAGATACGCAGTATTTT. It encodes CASSQTGLGTDTQYF. J is TRBJ2-3 and V is TRBV3-1 (or the pseudogene TRBV3-2); TRBD1 is a possible D gene (6 bases). This CDR3 contains 15 residues. CDR1 and CDR2 from the germline V gene are LGHDT and YNNKEL (reference sequence). V lost 2 bases and J lost 1, with 10 bases in between.

The chain uses TRBV4-1 and TRBJ2-7; TRBD2 aligns across 8 bases. Germline V lookup: CDR1 MGHRA, CDR2 YSYEKL. This CDR3 spans 15 amino acids. V trimming: 3 bases; J trimming: 6 bases; junction bases outside the gene matches: 10. The DNA for the CDR3 is TGCGCCAGCAGCCAGGAACTAGCGGAGTACCTCGAGCAGTACTTC. Translating it yields CASSQELAEYLEQYF.

This clone was recorded only once. V gene TRBV28 combines with J gene TRBJ2-2, with D possibly TRBD2 on 6 matching bases. V gave up 6 bases and J gave up 7 bases, with 15 bases separating them. The germline CDR1 and CDR2 sequences are MDHEN and SYDVKM. This CDR3 has 14 amino acids. The CDR3 coding sequence is TGTGCCAGCAGGGAGGGGAGAAAAATCGGGGAGCTGTTTTTT. As protein: CASREGRKIGELFF.

This clone appeared a few times. The gene calls are TRBV21-1 and TRBJ2-7; TRBD1 is the table's D call and was not checked against the DNA. TRBV21-1 is flagged as a pseudogene. This CDR3 region has 11 residues. The CDR3 here is CASRDRDEQYF. CDR3 nucleotides: TGTGCCAGCAGGGACAGGGACGAGCAGTACTTC.

The J gene is TRBJ1-2, the V gene TRBV2; D unclear. CDR3 size: 15 residues. The germline V gene has CDR1 SNHLY and CDR2 FYNNEI. Trimming cost V 6 bases and J 2 bases, with 16 bases left between them. In DNA form, the CDR3 reads TGTGCCAGCAGAAGTGAGGAGCAGCTGAACTATGGCTACACCTTC. This sequence encodes CASRSEEQLNYGYTF.

This clone has just a few counts. V and J are TRBV6-5 and TRBJ2-7; D is unresolved. Per the germline V gene, CDR1 is MNHEY and CDR2 is SVGAGI. V was shortened by 2 bases and J by 5 bases, with 16 bases between the two germline ends. The CDR3 consists of 15 residues. CDR3 protein: CASSYRSPSLHEQYF. The CDR3, as DNA: TGTGCCAGCAGTTACAGGTCACCCTCGCTCCACGAGCAGTACTTC.